Presented here are 21 T cell receptor beta chains from one specimen sequenced in a study of response to subunit inactivated influenza vaccine. Each CDR3 protein is one row after TCRdb ran MiXCR on the RT-PCR reads. The table has 550,000 to 800,000 distinct CDR3 sequences, around 16% seen once. Sequences were derived from PBMCs from blood, sampled 12 days after vaccination. These receptors were obtained from a man aged 50 to 59 who received an inactivated influenza vaccine.

This clonotype was observed at least ten times. CDR3 nucleotides: TGTGCCAGCAGTGATGGGACAGTAAGAGAGCAGTACTTC. This encodes CASSDGTVREQYF. V is TRBV2 and J is TRBJ2-7, with 7 bases fitting TRBD1. Trimming at V came to 3 bases and at J to 7 bases, leaving 6 bases not matched to a gene. CDR3 length: 13 amino acids. Germline V gene lookup returns CDR1 SNHLY and CDR2 FYNNEI.

This clonotype was seen only a few times. The chain recombines TRBV7-2 with TRBJ2-2; 7 bases line up with TRBD1. CDR3 size: 14 residues. Losses at the gene ends were 8 bases for V and 0 bases for J; bases not matched to a gene: 3. Germline values: CDR1 SGHTA, CDR2 FQGNSA. CDR3 sequence reads: CASLGQPNTGELFF. Written as DNA, the CDR3 is TGTGCCAGCCTGGGACAGCCGAACACCGGGGAGCTGTTTTTT.

This clonotype turned up a few times. The chain is built from TRBV5-1 and TRBJ2-5; 14 bases match TRBD2. V dropped 7 bases and J dropped 1; count of bases not matched to a gene: 18. Germline lookup yields CDR1 SGHRS and CDR2 YFSETQ. CDR3 length equals 20 residues. The CDR3 loop is CASGGGGRTSGGTSQETQYF. CDR3 bases: TGCGCCAGCGGAGGAGGTGGGAGGACTAGCGGGGGGACCTCCCAAGAGACCCAGTACTTC.

V gene TRBV24-1 combines with J gene TRBJ2-6; D not certain. Germline CDR1 reads KGHDR; CDR2 reads SFDVKD. V lost 4 bases to trimming and J lost 0 bases, with 6 bases between them. This CDR3 comprises 15 residues. The CDR3 sequence: CATSDPGSGANVLTF. DNA of the CDR3: TGTGCCACCAGTGACCCGGGCTCTGGGGCCAACGTCCTGACTTTC.

V is TRBV4-3 and J is TRBJ1-3; D is unclear. Germline V gene sequence: CDR1 LGHNA, CDR2 YSLEER. V was clipped by 0 bases and J by 4 bases, with 10 bases between them. CDR3 length: 15 amino acids. In DNA, the CDR3 is TGCGCCAGCAGCCAAGAAGTCGTGACCGGAAACACCATATATTTT. Amino acids: CASSQEVVTGNTIYF.

Of note for this clonotype: This may stem from a read error, because a much larger clone lies one nucleotide away. The chain links TRBV5-1 to TRBJ2-2, with D possibly matching TRBD2 (5 bases). The CDR3 is made up of 14 amino acids. Germline V CDR1 and CDR2: SGHRS, YFSETQ. The CDR3 region is CASSPYSDTGELIF. For the CDR3, the DNA is TGCGCCAGCAGCCCATACTCAGACACCGGGGAGCTGATTTTT.

The chain employs TRBV15 and TRBJ1-1; D ambiguous. V lost 1 base and J lost 1, with 4 bases in between. CDR1 and CDR2 from the germline V gene are LNHNV and YYDKDF (reference sequence). The CDR3 loop spans 13 amino acids. CDR3 bases: TGTGCCACCAGCAGAGTGGAGAACACTGAAGCTTTCTTT. Translation gives CATSRVENTEAFF.

The chain is built from TRBV7-8 and TRBJ2-3, with D possibly TRBD1 on 6 matching bases. Trimming took 5 bases from V and 6 from J, leaving 24 bases between them. The CDR3 has 17 amino acids. Germline V CDR1 and CDR2: SGHVS, FQNEAQ. The CDR3, as DNA: TGTGCCAGCAGCCTAAAATACGACAGGCTTCCCGGGGATACGCAGTATTTT. Protein product: CASSLKYDRLPGDTQYF.

This clonotype has at least ten counts. The chain uses TRBV3-1 and TRBJ1-6; no clear D gene. The CDR3 is 15 amino acids. Trimming removed 0 bases at V and 10 bases at J, with 13 bases between. Germline-derived CDR1 and CDR2 are LGHDT and YNNKEL (reference sequence). The CDR3 sequence is CASSQDGAVLSPLHF. DNA for the CDR3: TGTGCCAGCAGCCAAGATGGCGCAGTTTTATCACCCCTCCACTTT.

The rearrangement joins TRBV5-4 to TRBJ2-7, with TRBD1 as a possible D gene (6 bases). The germline CDR1 and CDR2 sequences are SGHNT and YYREEE (reference sequence). The CDR3 contains 18 residues. V lost 5 bases and J 7 bases, leaving 31 bases between the germline ends. DNA for the CDR3: TGTGCCAGCAGTTCCGTTGGGCAGGGGACACTCCCTCGGAGGGAGCAGTACTTC. This codes for CASSSVGQGTLPRREQYF.

The chain recombines TRBV12-3 or TRBV12-4 with TRBJ1-1; D call uncertain. The CDR3 has 12 amino acids. V gave up 5 bases and J gave up 7 bases, with 11 bases separating them. The CDR3 DNA reads as TGTGCCAGCAGTCGAGGTACCCGTGAAGCTTTCTTT. This translates into CASSRGTREAFF.

This clonotype was recorded at least ten times. The gene calls are TRBV15 and TRBJ1-5; perhaps TRBD1 as D (6 bases). The CDR3 loop spans 16 amino acids. Germline V gene sequence: CDR1 LNHNV, CDR2 YYDKDF (reference sequence). Trimming pared 0 bases from V and 5 bases from J, leaving 14 bases between. CDR3: CATSRDRSGAHQPQHF. The CDR3 DNA sequence: TGTGCCACCAGCAGAGATCGGTCAGGGGCCCATCAGCCCCAGCATTTT.

The rearrangement uses TRBV5-1 and TRBJ1-6, with unresolved D. Trimming took off 1 base at V and 5 bases at J, with 10 bases between the two ends. The CDR3 is made up of 15 amino acids. Germline V gives CDR1 SGHRS, CDR2 YFSETQ. The CDR3 bases are TGCGCCAGCAGCTTGAAAACAGCCGATAATTCACCCCTCCACTTT. Its protein is CASSLKTADNSPLHF.

The gene calls are TRBV7-9 and TRBJ2-7; 12 nucleotides match TRBD1. The germline V gene has CDR1 SEHNR and CDR2 FQNEAQ (reference sequence). V shed 5 bases and J 5 bases; nucleotides not matched to a gene: 7. The CDR3 totals 15 residues. The CDR3 spells CASSARDRGLDEQYF. CDR3 bases: TGTGCCAGCAGCGCGCGGGACAGGGGGCTTGACGAGCAGTACTTC.

The chain employs TRBV12-3 or TRBV12-4 and TRBJ2-2, with D maybe TRBD1 (6 bases). V dropped 3 bases and J dropped 4 bases, with 12 bases sitting between them. The CDR3 is 15 residues long. In nucleotides, the CDR3 is TGTGCCAGCAGTTTTAGGCAGGGGAGCACCGGGGAGCTGTTTTTT. It specifies CASSFRQGSTGELFF.

This clonotype has only a few counts. The genes are TRBV5-1 and TRBJ2-7; D may be TRBD1 (6 bases). The germline V and J ends were trimmed by 0 bases and 5 bases, with 12 bases remaining between them. The CDR3 contains 14 residues. The V gene's germline CDR1 is SGHRS and CDR2 YFSETQ. The CDR3 here is CASSLDRDRHEQYF. In nucleotides, the CDR3 is TGCGCCAGCAGCTTGGACAGGGATCGTCACGAGCAGTACTTC.

The rearrangement links TRBV7-9 to TRBJ1-4; D gene unclear. V lost 6 bases to trimming and J lost 7 bases, with 15 bases between them. CDR3 length: 14 residues. The germline V gene encodes CDR1 SEHNR and CDR2 FQNEAQ (reference sequence). CDR3 protein: CASSAGSQSEKLFF. The CDR3 region has the DNA TGTGCCAGCAGTGCCGGGTCTCAGTCTGAAAAACTGTTTTTT.

The chain joins TRBV15 to TRBJ2-1, with D unclear. CDR3 length equals 15 residues. V was shortened by 1 base and J by 6 bases, with 13 bases between the two germline ends. CDR1 and CDR2 from the germline V gene are LNHNV and YYDKDF (reference sequence). The CDR3 protein is CATSRGLGSVNEQFF. DNA for the CDR3: TGTGCCACCAGCAGAGGGCTGGGGTCCGTCAATGAGCAGTTCTTC.

This clonotype was detected only a few times. This sequence joins TRBV20-1 and TRBJ2-2, with D maybe TRBD2 (5 bases). The CDR3 is made up of 13 amino acids. V was clipped by 3 bases and J by 4 bases, with 9 bases between them. From germline, CDR1 is DFQATT and CDR2 SNEGSKA (reference sequence). This CDR3 reads CSARGSGTGELFF. The CDR3 region has the DNA TGCAGTGCTAGGGGGAGCGGCACCGGGGAGCTGTTTTTT.

Only a few counts were recorded for this clonotype. The V and J genes are TRBV18 and TRBJ2-7; possible D gene TRBD1, 6 bases. Trimming cost V 3 bases and J 7 bases, with 19 bases left between them. Germline CDR1 and CDR2: KGHSH and LQKENI. The CDR3 length is 15 residues. The CDR3: CASSPLQGLSREQYF. In DNA form, the CDR3 reads TGTGCCAGCTCACCGCTCCAGGGGCTCTCTCGGGAGCAGTACTTC. The entire variable domain, with the rest obtained from reference TRBV18 and TRBJ2-7, is as follows: NAGVMQNPRHLVRRRGQEARLRCSPMKGHSHVYWYRQLPEEGLKFMVYLQKENIIDESGMPKERFSAEFPKEGPSILRIQQVVRGDSAAYFCASSPLQGLSREQYFGPGTRLTVT.

This chain connects TRBV5-6 to TRBJ2-7; no firm D call. The CDR3 spans 14 residues. The ends were cut back, 0 bases at V and 1 base at J, with 8 bases in the middle. Germline CDR1 and CDR2: SGHDT and YYEEEE. This chain's CDR3 is CASSLDEVSYEQYF. The CDR3 bases are TGTGCCAGCAGCTTGGACGAAGTTTCCTACGAGCAGTACTTC.